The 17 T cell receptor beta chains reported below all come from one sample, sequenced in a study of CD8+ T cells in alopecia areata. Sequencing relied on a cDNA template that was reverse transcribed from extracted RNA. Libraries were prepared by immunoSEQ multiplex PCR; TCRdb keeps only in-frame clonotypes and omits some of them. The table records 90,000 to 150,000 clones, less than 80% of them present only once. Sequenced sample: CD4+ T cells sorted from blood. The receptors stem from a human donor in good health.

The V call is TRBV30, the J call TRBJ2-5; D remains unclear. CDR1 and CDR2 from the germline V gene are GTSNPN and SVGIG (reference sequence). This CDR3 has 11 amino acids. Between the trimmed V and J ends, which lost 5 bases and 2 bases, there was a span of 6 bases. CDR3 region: CAWSRQETQYF. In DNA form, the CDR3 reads TGTGCCTGGTCGAGACAAGAGACCCAGTACTTC.

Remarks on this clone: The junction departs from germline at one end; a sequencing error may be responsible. The DNA of the CDR3 is TGCAGCGTTGAAGACATCCAGGGAAGGAACTTC. Translated, it gives CSVEDIQGRNF. The rearrangement joins TRBV29-1 to TRBJ2-7; D perhaps matches TRBD1 (5 bases). Germline-derived CDR1 and CDR2 are SQVTM and ANQGSEA. This CDR3 has 11 amino acids.

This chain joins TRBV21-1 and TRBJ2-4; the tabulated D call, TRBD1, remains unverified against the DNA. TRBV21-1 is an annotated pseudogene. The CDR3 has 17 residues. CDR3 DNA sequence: TGTGCCAGCAACTCAAGGGACAGGGGGCTCCCCAAAAACATTCAGTACTTC. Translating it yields CASNSRDRGLPKNIQYF.

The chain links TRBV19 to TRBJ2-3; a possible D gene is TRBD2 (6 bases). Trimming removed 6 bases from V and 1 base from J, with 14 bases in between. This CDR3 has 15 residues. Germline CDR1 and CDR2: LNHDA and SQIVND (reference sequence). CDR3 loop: CASSNLGSRTDTQYF. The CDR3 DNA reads TGTGCCAGTAGCAACCTCGGGAGCCGCACAGATACGCAGTATTTT.

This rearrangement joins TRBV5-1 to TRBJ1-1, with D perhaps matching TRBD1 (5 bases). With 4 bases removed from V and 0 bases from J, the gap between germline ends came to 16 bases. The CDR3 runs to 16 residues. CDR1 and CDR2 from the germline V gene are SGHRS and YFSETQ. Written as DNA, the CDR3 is TGCGCCAGCAGCAGAAGTGGAGGGGTAATGAACACTGAAGCTTTCTTT. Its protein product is CASSRSGGVMNTEAFF.

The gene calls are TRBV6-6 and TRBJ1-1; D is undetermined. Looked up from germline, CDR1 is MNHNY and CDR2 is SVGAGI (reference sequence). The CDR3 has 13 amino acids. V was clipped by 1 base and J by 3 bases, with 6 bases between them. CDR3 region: CASSYLEHTEAFF. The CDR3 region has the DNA TGTGCCAGCAGTTACTTGGAGCACACTGAAGCTTTCTTT.

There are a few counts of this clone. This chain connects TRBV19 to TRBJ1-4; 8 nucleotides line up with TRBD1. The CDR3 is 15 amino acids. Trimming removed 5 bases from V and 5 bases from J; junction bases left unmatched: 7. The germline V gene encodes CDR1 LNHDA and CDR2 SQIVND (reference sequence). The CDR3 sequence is CASSVPGTGNEKLFF. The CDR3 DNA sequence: TGTGCCAGTAGTGTCCCCGGGACAGGCAATGAAAAACTGTTTTTT.

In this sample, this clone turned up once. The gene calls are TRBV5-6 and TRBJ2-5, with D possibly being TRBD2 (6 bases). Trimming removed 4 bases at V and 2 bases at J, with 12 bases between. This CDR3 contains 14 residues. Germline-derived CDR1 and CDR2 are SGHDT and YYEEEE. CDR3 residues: CASSEGLIQETQYF. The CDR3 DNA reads TGTGCCAGCAGCGAGGGACTGATTCAAGAGACCCAGTACTTC. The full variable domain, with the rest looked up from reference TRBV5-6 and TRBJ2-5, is DAGVTQSPTHLIKTRGQQVTLRCSPKSGHDTVSWYQQALGQGPQFIFQYYEEEERQRGNFPDRFSGHQFPNYSSELNVNALLLGDSALYLCASSEGLIQETQYFGPGTRLLVL.

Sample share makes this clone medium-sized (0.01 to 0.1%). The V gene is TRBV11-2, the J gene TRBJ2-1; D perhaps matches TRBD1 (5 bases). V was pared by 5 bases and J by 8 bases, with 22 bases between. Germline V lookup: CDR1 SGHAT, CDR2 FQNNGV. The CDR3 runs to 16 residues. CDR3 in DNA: TGTGCCAGCAGCCAGGCCAGTCAGGGTCCCTTCGATGAGCAGTTCTTC. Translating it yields CASSQASQGPFDEQFF.

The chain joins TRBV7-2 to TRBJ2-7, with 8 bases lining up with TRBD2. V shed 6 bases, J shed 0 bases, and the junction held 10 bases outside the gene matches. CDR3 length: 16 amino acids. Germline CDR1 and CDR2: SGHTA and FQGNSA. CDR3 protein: CASRVTGTRGSYEQYF. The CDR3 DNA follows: TGTGCCAGCAGGGTTACCGGGACTAGGGGCTCCTACGAGCAGTACTTC.

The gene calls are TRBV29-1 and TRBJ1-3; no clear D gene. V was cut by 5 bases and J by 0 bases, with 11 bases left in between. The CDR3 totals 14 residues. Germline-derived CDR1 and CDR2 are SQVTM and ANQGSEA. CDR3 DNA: TGCAGCGTTCTATCCGCCCGCTCTGGAAACACCATATATTTT. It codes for CSVLSARSGNTIYF.

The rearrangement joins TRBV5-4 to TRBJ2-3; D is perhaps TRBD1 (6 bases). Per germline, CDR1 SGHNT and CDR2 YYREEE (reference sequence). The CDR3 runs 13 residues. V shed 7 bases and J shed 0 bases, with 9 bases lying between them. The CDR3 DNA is TGTGCCAGCGGAACAGGGAGCACAGATACGCAGTATTTT. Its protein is CASGTGSTDTQYF. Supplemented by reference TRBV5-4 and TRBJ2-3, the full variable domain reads ETGVTQSPTHLIKTRGQQVTLRCSSQSGHNTVSWYQQALGQGPQFIFQYYREEENGRGNFPPRFSGLQFPNYSSELNVNALELDDSALYLCASGTGSTDTQYFGPGTRLTVL.

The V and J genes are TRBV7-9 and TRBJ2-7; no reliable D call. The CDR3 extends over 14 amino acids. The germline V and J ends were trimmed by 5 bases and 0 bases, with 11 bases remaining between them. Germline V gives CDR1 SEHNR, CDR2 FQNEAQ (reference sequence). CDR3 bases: TGTGCCAGCAGCCAAGCCTCCGGCTCCTACGAGCAGTACTTC. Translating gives CASSQASGSYEQYF.

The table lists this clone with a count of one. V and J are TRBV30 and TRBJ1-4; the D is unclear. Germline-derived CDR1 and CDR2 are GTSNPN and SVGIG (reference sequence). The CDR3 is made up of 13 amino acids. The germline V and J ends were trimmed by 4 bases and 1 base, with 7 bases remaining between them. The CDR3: CAWNRGTNEKLFF. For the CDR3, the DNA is TGTGCCTGGAACCGGGGAACTAATGAAAAACTGTTTTTT.

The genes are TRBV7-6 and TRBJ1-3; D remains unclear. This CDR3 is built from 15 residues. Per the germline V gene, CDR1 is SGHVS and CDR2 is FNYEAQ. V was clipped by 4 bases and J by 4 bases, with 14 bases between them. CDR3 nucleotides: TGTGCCAGCAGCTCGGGCCTGCAAATCGGAAACACCATATATTTT. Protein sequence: CASSSGLQIGNTIYF. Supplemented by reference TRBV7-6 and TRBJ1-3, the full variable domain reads GAGVSQSPRYKVTKRGQDVALRCDPISGHVSLYWYRQALGQGPEFLTYFNYEAQQDKSGLPNDRFSAERPEGSISTLTIQRTEQRDSAMYRCASSSGLQIGNTIYFGEGSWLTVV.

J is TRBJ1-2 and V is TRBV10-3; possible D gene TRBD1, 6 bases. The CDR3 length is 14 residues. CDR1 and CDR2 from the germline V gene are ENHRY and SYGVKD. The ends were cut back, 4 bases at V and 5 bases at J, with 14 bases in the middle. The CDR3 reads CAISATSGEYGYTF. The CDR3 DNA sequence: TGTGCCATCAGTGCTACCTCAGGGGAGTATGGCTACACCTTC.

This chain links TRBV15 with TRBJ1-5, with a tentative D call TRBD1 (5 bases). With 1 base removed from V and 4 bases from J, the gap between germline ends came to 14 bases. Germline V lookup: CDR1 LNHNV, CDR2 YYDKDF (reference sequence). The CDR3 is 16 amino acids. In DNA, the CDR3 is TGTGCCACCAGCAGAGTTAGCCGGGGCAGAAATCAGCCCCAGCATTTT. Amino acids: CATSRVSRGRNQPQHF.